This entry concerns a single TCR beta chain. Its antigen is still unknown. In germline, CDR1 is MGHRA, CDR2 YSYEKL. The germline V and J ends were trimmed by 2 bases and 6 bases, with 19 bases remaining between them. The CDR3 length is 17 residues. This specimen comes from a study of cytomegalovirus exposure and HLA in healthy donors. Study findings and constraints: The productive fraction for most TCR beta V segments was about 87% or about 30% in an earlier analysis.

The study ran its PCR with 60 Vbeta and 13 Jbeta primers. Repertoires were generated with immunoSEQ multiplex PCR, while TCRdb's copy carries only in-frame clones and drops some. The data show tens of thousands of clones, around 77% seen once. This rearrangement joins TRBV4-1 to TRBJ2-2; TRBD2 might be the D (5 bases). This sequence was found in a woman between 25 and 40 years old in good health and CMV-seropositive. Sample: PBMCs. CDR3 loop: CASSQSASIYSAGELFF. CDR3 sequence (DNA): TGCGCCAGCAGCCAAAGTGCTAGCATCTATTCGGCCGGGGAGCTGTTTTTT.